This T cell receptor (beta chain) was documented in a study of OX40 agonist ivuxolimab in advanced cancers. V was clipped by 4 bases and J by 1 base, with 19 bases between them. Germline V lookup: CDR1 SGHTA, CDR2 FQGNSA. This CDR3 comprises 17 residues. The sample holds one count of this clone. TCRdb's copy holds only in-frame clones and misses some; the assay was immunoSEQ multiplex PCR. Counted here are more than 50,000 clones, about 84% occurring once; the ten biggest clones make up over 2%. The TCR comes from an adult with an advanced solid tumor such as melanoma, head and neck, liver or kidney cancer. This rearrangement joins TRBV7-2 to TRBJ2-5; a possible D gene is TRBD2 (5 bases). Specimen: CD4+ or CD8+ T cells sorted from blood, collected in a trial of the OX40 agonist ivuxolimab. CDR3 amino acids: CASSSLARSESQETQYF. CDR3 nucleotide sequence: TGTGCCAGCAGCTCCCTAGCTAGAAGTGAGTCCCAAGAGACCCAGTACTTC.